Shown below are 6 T cell receptor beta chains from a single sample sequenced in a study of Ad26.COV2.S vaccination and SARS-CoV-2 variants. TCRdb's table, derived via immunoSEQ multiplex PCR, lists solely in-frame clones and lacks some. The table lists 350,000 to 500,000 clones, 75% to 90% of them singletons. Documented treatment: around 19 received Ad26.COV2.S at low or high dose, single or two shots; about 5 received placebo; per-sample allocation not given. It was on day 63 after the first vaccine or placebo injection that samples were taken. This material consisted of peripheral blood, taken in a trial of Ad26.COV2.S vaccine versus placebo. These receptors were obtained from a person aged 18-60 years who received the Ad26.COV2.S COVID-19 vaccine or a placebo.

The rearrangement joins TRBV9 to TRBJ1-3; the D is unclear. With 0 bases removed from V and 7 bases from J, the gap between germline ends came to 5 bases. The CDR3 totals 12 residues. Germline CDR1 reads SGDLS; CDR2 reads YYNGEE. The CDR3 here is CASSVEFNTIYF. Written as DNA, the CDR3 is TGTGCCAGCAGCGTAGAGTTTAACACCATATATTTT.

The rearrangement joins TRBV2 to TRBJ2-1; 12 bases are shared with TRBD2. This CDR3 is built from 15 residues. J gave up 5 bases and V 6 bases, and 5 bases lay outside the gene matches. Germline V gene data show CDR1 as SNHLY and CDR2 as FYNNEI. CDR3 DNA sequence: TGTGCCAGCAGGGCAAGGACTAGCGGGAACAATGAGCAGTTCTTC. It is translated as CASRARTSGNNEQFF.

This chain links TRBV3-1 (or the pseudogene TRBV3-2) with TRBJ1-4; D is ambiguous. Germline-derived CDR1 and CDR2 are LGHDT and YNNKEL (reference sequence). This CDR3 has 13 amino acids. The germline V and J ends were trimmed by 0 bases and 12 bases, with 11 bases remaining between them. As DNA, the CDR3 is TGTGCCAGCAGCCAAGAGTGGAGAAGAGAACTGTTTTTT. Translating it yields CASSQEWRRELFF.

This chain connects TRBV6-1 to TRBJ2-7, with 9 bases aligning to TRBD2. Germline lookup yields CDR1 MNHNS and CDR2 SASEGT. The CDR3 has 15 amino acids. The V segment lost 1 base and the J segment 6 bases; nucleotides outside the gene matches: 7. The CDR3 reads CASSEGRGGASEQYF. The CDR3 DNA reads TGTGCCAGCAGTGAAGGTCGCGGGGGGGCCTCCGAGCAGTACTTC.

The chain couples TRBV5-1 to TRBJ2-3; D is undetermined. CDR1 is SGHRS and CDR2 is YFSETQ in the germline V gene. CDR3 length: 13 amino acids. Between the trimmed V and J ends, which lost 3 bases and 6 bases, there was a span of 11 bases. For the CDR3, the DNA is TGCGCCAGCAGCTCCACCCATCCGGATACGCAGTATTTT. It specifies CASSSTHPDTQYF.

This chain uses TRBV9 with TRBJ1-1; maybe TRBD1 (5 bases). Germline lookup yields CDR1 SGDLS and CDR2 YYNGEE. The CDR3 length is 14 residues. V lost 1 base, J lost 0 bases, and 7 bases lay in between. DNA for the CDR3: TGTGCCAGCAGCGTAAGGGGCGTGAACACTGAAGCTTTCTTT. This gives the protein CASSVRGVNTEAFF.